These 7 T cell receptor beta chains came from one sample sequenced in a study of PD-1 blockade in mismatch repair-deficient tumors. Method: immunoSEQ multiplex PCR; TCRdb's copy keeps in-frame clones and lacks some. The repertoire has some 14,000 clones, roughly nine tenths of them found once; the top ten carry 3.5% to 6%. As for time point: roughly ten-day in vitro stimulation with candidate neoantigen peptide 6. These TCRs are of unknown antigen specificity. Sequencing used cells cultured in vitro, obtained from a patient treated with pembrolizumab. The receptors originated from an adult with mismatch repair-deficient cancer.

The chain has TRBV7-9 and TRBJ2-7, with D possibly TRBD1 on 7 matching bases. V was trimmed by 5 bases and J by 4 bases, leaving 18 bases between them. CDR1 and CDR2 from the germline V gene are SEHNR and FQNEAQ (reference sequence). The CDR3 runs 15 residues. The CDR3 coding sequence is TGTGCCAGCAGCCCGGGGGACAGCCTCGGTTACGAGCAGTACTTC. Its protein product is CASSPGDSLGYEQYF.

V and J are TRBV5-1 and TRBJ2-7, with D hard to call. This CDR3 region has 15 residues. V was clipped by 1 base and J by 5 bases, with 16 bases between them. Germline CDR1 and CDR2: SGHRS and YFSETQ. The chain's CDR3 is CASSLMGSEPDEQYF. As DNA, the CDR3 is TGCGCCAGCAGCTTGATGGGAAGTGAACCCGACGAGCAGTACTTC.

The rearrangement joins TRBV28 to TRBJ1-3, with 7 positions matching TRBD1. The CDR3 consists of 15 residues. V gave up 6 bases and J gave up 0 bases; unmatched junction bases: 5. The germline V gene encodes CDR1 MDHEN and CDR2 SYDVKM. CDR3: CASSSAGGSGNTIYF. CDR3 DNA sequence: TGTGCCAGCAGCTCAGCAGGGGGCTCTGGAAACACCATATATTTT.

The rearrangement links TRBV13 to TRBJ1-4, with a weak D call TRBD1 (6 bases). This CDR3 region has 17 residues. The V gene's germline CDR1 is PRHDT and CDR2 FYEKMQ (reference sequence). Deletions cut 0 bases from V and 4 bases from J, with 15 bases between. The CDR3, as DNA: TGTGCCAGCAGCTTAGGGGCAAATACAGGGCTTAATGAAAAACTGTTTTTT. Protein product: CASSLGANTGLNEKLFF.

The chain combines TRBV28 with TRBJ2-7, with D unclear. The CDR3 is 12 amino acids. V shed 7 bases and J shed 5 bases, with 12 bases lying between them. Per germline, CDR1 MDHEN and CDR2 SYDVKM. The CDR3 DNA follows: TGTGCCAGCATAACCCTTGACCACGAGCAGTACTTC. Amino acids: CASITLDHEQYF.

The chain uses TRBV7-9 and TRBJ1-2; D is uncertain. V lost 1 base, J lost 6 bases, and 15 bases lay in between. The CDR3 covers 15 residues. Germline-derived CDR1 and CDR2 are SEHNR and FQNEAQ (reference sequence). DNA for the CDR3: TGTGCCAGCAGCTTAGGGGTACGGCAGCGGGATGGCTACACCTTC. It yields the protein CASSLGVRQRDGYTF.

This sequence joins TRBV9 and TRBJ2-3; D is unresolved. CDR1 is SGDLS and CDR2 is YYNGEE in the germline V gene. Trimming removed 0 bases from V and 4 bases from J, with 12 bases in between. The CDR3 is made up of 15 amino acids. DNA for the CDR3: TGTGCCAGCAGCGTAGGAGGACCAAGGGCAGATACGCAGTATTTT. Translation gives CASSVGGPRADTQYF.